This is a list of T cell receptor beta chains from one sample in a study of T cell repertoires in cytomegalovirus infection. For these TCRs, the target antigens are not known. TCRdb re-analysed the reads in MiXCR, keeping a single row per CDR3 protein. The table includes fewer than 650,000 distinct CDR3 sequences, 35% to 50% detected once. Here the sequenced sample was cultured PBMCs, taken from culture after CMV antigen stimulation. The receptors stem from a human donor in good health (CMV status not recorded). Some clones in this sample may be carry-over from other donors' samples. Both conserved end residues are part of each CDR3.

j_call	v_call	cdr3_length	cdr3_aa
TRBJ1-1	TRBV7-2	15	CASKIGSGANTEAFF
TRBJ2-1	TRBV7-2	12	CASSSLAGEQFF
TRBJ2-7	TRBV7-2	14	CASGRTSGYYEQYF
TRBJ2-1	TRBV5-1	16	CASSLVPGVAYNEQFF
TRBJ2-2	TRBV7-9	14	CASSSRGPSGELFF
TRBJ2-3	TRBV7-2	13	CASSPAGPDTQYF
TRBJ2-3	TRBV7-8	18	CASSLRRTSGHSTDTQYF
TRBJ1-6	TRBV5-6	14	CASSVGGGESPLHF
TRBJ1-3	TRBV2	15	CASRPASGPRDTIYF
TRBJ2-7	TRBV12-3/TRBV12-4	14	CASRPPGTASEQYF
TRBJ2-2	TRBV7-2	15	CASSLVGRGTGELFF
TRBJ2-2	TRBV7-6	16	CASSPAPGGTAGELFF
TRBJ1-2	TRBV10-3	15	CAISESRGGLDGYTF
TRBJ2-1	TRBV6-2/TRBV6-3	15	CASSKGPRSYNEQFF
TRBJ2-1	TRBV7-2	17	CASSNFKAGGRGNEQFF
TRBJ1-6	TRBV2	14	CASSAGRGNSPLHF
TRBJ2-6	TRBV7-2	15	CASSWGLSGANVLTF
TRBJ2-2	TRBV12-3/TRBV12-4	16	CASSFSWDRVPGELFF
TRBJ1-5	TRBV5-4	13	CASSEGQDQPQHF
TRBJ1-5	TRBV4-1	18	CASSQDPLRGRLIAPQHF
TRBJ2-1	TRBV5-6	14	CASSSQGRGSEQFF
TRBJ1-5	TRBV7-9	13	CASSSTGLWPQHF
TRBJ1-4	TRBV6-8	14	CASRRVSTNEKLFF
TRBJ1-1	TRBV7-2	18	CASSLPLTGWGMDTEAFF
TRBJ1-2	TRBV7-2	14	CASSLKGEIDGYTF
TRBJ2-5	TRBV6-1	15	CASSALAGFQETQYF
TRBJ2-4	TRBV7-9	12	CASSFLENIQYF
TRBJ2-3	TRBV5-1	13	CASSFTTADTQYF
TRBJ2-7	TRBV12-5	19	CASGLATRTSSPSVPEQYF
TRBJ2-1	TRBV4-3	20	CASSQDPPRALAGGRNEQFF
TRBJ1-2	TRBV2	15	CASSGGGGSIYGYTF
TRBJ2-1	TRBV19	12	CASRAGGFEQFF
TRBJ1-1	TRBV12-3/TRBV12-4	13	CASSLGQGGGAFF
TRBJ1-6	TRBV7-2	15	CASSLRGGNNSPLHF
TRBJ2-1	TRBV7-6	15	CASSLVGGEGNEQFF
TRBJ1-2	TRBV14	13	CASSQGANYGYTF
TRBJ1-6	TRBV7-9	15	CASSSGTWENSPLHF
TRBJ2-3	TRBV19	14	CASSWGIGTDTQYF
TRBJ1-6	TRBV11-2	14	CASSSGSGPSPLHF
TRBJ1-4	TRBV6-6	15	CASSYQTGVGEKLFF
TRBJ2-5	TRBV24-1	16	CATSDPGGRAQETQYF
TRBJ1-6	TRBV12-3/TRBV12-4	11	CASTRTGSLHF
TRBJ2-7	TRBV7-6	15	CVSSPGPSTLHEQYF
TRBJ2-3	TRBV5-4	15	CASSNGLAEGDTQYF
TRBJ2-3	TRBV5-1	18	CASSRTPQERGSTDTQYF
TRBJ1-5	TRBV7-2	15	CASSLFDGNNQPQHF
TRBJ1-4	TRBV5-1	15	CASSSPGTGNEKLFF
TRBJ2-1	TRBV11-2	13	CASSPQLSDNRFF
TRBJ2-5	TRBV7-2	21	CASSLSPIRNPGGTNQETQYF
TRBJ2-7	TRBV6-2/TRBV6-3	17	CASSYEASGRSYYEQYF
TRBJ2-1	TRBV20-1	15	CSARDLRSGYNEQFF
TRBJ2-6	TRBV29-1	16	CSVAGTGVAGANVLTF
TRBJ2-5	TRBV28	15	CASSRRLAFRETQYF
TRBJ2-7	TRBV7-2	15	CASSLAVRGTYEQYF
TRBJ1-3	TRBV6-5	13	CASTNDLGNTIYF
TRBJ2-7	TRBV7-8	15	CASSLMASGPYEQYF
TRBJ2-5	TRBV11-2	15	CASSSWGPQKETQYF
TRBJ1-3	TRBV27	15	CASSRGGLVGNTIYF
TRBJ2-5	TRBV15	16	CATSSSRLAGQETQYF
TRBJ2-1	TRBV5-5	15	CASSLLAGYYNEQFF